A single T cell receptor (beta chain) is shown here with its context. This clonotype was seen more than once but under ten times. What antigen it recognizes has not been identified. Given a much more abundant clone one base away, this may be a read error. This sample was included in a study of post-analysis software for immune sequencing data (dated by TCRdb to the mid-2010s). Describing the broader study: The recorded disease courses included relapsing-remitting, secondary progressive and progressive-relapsing multiple sclerosis, and some patients had no subtype annotation. The patient repertoires were compared against about 10 previously published healthy control repertoires obtained from donors aged 6 to 25 years. A subset of samples was prepared in parallel using single-end sample barcoding, then pooled and co-amplified after Illumina adapter ligation. What the research found in general, with its limitations: Significantly higher frequencies in patients than in controls were found for roughly 5 TRBV segments, including TRBV5-6, TRBV5-1 and TRBV20-1. When samples were clustered directly using the F measure, samples prepared in the same batch co-clustered strongly, which prompted a batch-effect correction. The control group was slightly older than the multiple sclerosis patient group. Normalized Chao1 diversity was significantly lower in multiple sclerosis patients than controls, suggesting substantial peripheral T-cell clonal expansion.

To demonstrate the VDJtools post-analysis software, TCR beta repertoires were profiled from the peripheral blood of about 14 young patients with multiple sclerosis. Multiple sclerosis patients were children and adolescents aged roughly 6 to 17 years. Trimming removed 3 bases from V and 6 bases from J; the gene matches leave 5 bases unexplained. From a lookup of the germline V gene, CDR1 and CDR2 are SGHRS and YFSETQ. The CDR3 sequence holds 14 residues, the cysteine and phenylalanine included. Only the CDR3 DNA is retained, 42 bases long and in frame from the first base. Library method: PCR. The listed sequencing device is Illumina HiSeq 2500. To reduce PCR and sequencing biases, unique molecular identifiers were built into the TCR beta cDNA libraries. Roughly 500,000 cDNA molecules were obtained for every 1 to 10 million input T cells, so each molecule roughly corresponded to one T cell. The same protocol used for the earlier healthy control dataset was applied to prepare and sequence the patient libraries. Within a given batch, samples were prepared together, multiplexed and sequenced on the same HiSeq lane. The authors processed their data as follows. Raw barcoded reads were processed with MIGEC, discarding single-read molecular identifier groups before consensus assembly and CDR3 extraction. Clonotype tables were post-analysed with VDJtools, and diversity was normalized by down-sampling all datasets to the smallest sample size. To correct batch-related cross-sample contamination, repertoire overlap clustering matched CDR3 amino acid sequences but not nucleotide sequences. TCRdb took the public reads, trimmed them with fastp at Q25, ran MiXCR for clone calling and kept in-frame beta chains. Identical CDR3 protein sequences are pooled into one entry, listed with their most common genes and DNA. The authors' filters were not applied to this entry. Recorded for this sample are about 400,000 distinct CDR3 sequences; approximately 33% of them occurred a single time. About an eighth of the sample is in the top ten clones.

This clonotype originated in a girl aged 5 to 17 with multiple sclerosis. The sequence joins TRBV5-1 to TRBJ2-3, and 9 bases in between align with TRBD2. The sample comprised blood. The DNA sequence is TGCGCCAGCAGCTGTAGCGGGGGCTATGATACGCAGTATTTT. The translation is CASSCSGGYDTQYF.